This T cell receptor (beta chain) stems from a study of blood T cell repertoires in COVID-19. Study information: COVID-19 samples from acute and convalescent phases originated in the United States, Italy and Spain. T cells, B-cell-depleted T cells, or PBMCs supplied cDNA or gDNA.

Clones were sequenced by immunoSEQ multiplex PCR, and TCRdb holds only the in-frame ones, with some missing. Of fewer than 70,000 clones in the sample, about 92% are singletons; the top ten hold about 4.5%. Unmatched junction bases numbered 5, after V lost 6 bases and J lost 4 bases. This CDR3 has 16 amino acids. Germline loops: CDR1 SEHNR, CDR2 FQNEAQ (reference sequence). Sequencing used peripheral blood. This rearrangement joins TRBV7-9 to TRBJ2-1; 14 bases match TRBD2. The receptor was isolated from a man in his fifties with active COVID-19. The CDR3, as DNA: TGTGCCAGCAGGCGGACTAGCGGGAGGAAGTACAATGAGCAGTTCTTC. Protein: CASRRTSGRKYNEQFF.